The present T cell receptor beta chain was sequenced within a study of T cell repertoires in cytomegalovirus infection. Each CDR3 protein is one row after TCRdb ran MiXCR on the reads. The sample shows almost 550,000 distinct CDR3 sequences, about 15% of them seen only once. The sample holds a few counts of this clonotype. The clonotype was recovered from a human donor in good health (CMV status not recorded). Some clones in this sample may be carry-over from other donors' samples. Sequenced material: CD8+ T cells from PBMCs.

The CDR3 coding sequence is TGTGCCAGCAGTTACTCGGTACGGAATCAGCCCCAGCATTTT. Protein sequence: CASSYSVRNQPQHF. The genes are TRBV6-6 and TRBJ1-5; no definite D call. Trimming took off 0 bases at V and 4 bases at J, with 7 bases between the two ends. CDR1 and CDR2 from the germline V gene are MNHNY and SVGAGI (reference sequence). This CDR3 comprises 14 residues.